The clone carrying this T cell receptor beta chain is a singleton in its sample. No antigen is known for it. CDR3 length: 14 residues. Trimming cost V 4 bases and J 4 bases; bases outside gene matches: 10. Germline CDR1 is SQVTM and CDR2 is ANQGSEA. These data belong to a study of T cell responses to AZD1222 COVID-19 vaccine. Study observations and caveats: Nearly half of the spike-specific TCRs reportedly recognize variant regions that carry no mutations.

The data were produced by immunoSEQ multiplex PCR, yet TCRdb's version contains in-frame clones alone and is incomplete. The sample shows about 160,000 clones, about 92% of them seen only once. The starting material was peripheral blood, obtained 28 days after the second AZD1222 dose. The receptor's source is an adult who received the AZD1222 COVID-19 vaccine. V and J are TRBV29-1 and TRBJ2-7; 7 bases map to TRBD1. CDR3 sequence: CSVGPGGRRYEQYF. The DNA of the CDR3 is TGCAGCGTTGGACCAGGGGGAAGGCGGTACGAGCAGTACTTC.